This is a list of T cell receptor beta chains from one sample in a study of blood T cell repertoires in COVID-19. Generated by immunoSEQ multiplex PCR, the TCRdb table keeps only in-frame clones and is missing some. Of 200,000 to 250,000 clones listed, 86% were seen once; the top ten hold roughly 10%. Specimen: peripheral blood. The origin of the receptors is a woman aged 45-65 years with COVID-19, enrolled during active disease. Each CDR3 is given without its conserved first and last residue.

>TRBJ1-2|TRBV2
ASRRLTYGYT
>TRBJ1-4|TRBV11-3
ASSGAPGVGEKLF
>TRBJ2-7|TRBV19
ASSNGGAYEQY
>TRBJ1-1|TRBV11-3
ASSLAGGVGTEAF
>TRBJ1-1|TRBV18
ASAGGQTNTEAF
>TRBJ2-1|TRBV11-2
ASSLDSGGSEQF
>TRBJ1-1|TRBV19
ASSTGLNTEAF
>TRBJ2-2|TRBV19
ASWETGVGGELF
>TRBJ1-2|TRBV14
ASSRDRDHYGYT
>TRBJ2-3|TRBV19
ASSTTGTGVKDTQY
>TRBJ1-1|TRBV6-1
ASSDKGRITEAF
>TRBJ2-7|TRBV19
ASSIVGHPEQY